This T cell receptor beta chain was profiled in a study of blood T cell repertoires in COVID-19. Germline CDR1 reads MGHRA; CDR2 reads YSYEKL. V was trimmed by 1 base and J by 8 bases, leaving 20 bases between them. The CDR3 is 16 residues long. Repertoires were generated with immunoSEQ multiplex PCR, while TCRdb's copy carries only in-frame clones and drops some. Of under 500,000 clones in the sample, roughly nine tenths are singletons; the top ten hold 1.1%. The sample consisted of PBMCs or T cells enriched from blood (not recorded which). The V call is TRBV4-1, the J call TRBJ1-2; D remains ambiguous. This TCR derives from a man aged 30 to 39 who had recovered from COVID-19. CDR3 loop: CASSQVTGGPLAGYTF. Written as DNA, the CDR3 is TGCGCCAGCAGCCAAGTGACGGGAGGCCCACTCGCGGGCTACACCTTC.